These 19 T cell receptor beta chains share one sample of origin, sequenced in a study of T cell repertoires in cytomegalovirus infection. TCRdb re-called the reads through MiXCR, storing one row per CDR3 protein. The repertoire has around 170,000 distinct CDR3 sequences, 13% to 15% of them found once; the top ten carry 27%. Sequencing used PBMCs. Receptors originate from a human donor in good health (CMV status not recorded). Some clones in this sample may be carry-over from other donors' samples.

This clonotype was counted many times. This CDR3 is CVIRTGDTWFYNEQFF. CDR3 nucleotides: TGTGTAATCCGGACAGGGGATACTTGGTTCTACAATGAGCAGTTCTTC. The chain uses TRBV7-2 and TRBJ2-1; 9 bases match TRBD1. This CDR3 spans 16 amino acids. Per germline, CDR1 SGHTA and CDR2 FQGNSA.

The table lists this clonotype with many counts. The rearrangement joins TRBV7-2 to TRBJ2-1; D may be TRBD2 (5 bases). V shed 7 bases and J shed 7 bases, with 17 bases lying between them. Germline V gene lookup returns CDR1 SGHTA and CDR2 FQGNSA. This CDR3 is 14 amino acids long. The DNA for the CDR3 is TGTGCCAGCACCCCCATGGTAGCGAAGAATGAGCAGTTCTTC. This encodes CASTPMVAKNEQFF.

This clonotype was counted many times. This rearrangement joins TRBV7-8 to TRBJ1-1; D not resolved. The germline V gene encodes CDR1 SGHVS and CDR2 FQNEAQ. The CDR3 runs to 13 residues. V was pared by 4 bases and J by 7 bases, with 13 bases between. CDR3 DNA: TGTGCCAGCAGCTGGACGGACGCCCGTGAAGCTTTCTTT. It encodes CASSWTDAREAFF.

In this sample, this clonotype turned up many times. The chain carries TRBV12-3 or TRBV12-4 and TRBJ1-2; 8 bases are a match to TRBD1. This CDR3 contains 15 residues. The V segment lost 5 bases and the J segment 0 bases; nucleotides outside the gene matches: 5. CDR3 region: CASSRGQGPNYGYTF. The CDR3 region has the DNA TGTGCCAGCAGTCGCGGACAGGGACCTAACTATGGCTACACCTTC.

This clonotype was picked up many times. The V gene is TRBV7-9, the J gene TRBJ2-1; the D gene is possibly TRBD1 (5 bases). V was shortened by 5 bases and J by 0 bases, with 23 bases between the two germline ends. The germline V gene encodes CDR1 SEHNR and CDR2 FQNEAQ (reference sequence). The CDR3 contains 19 residues. DNA of the CDR3: TGTGCCAGCAGCACTTGGGGCACTCGGGCCGTCAGCTCCTACAATGAGCAGTTCTTC. This encodes CASSTWGTRAVSSYNEQFF.

This clonotype showed up many times. The V gene is TRBV7-9, the J gene TRBJ1-3; D is perhaps TRBD1 (6 bases). The CDR3 runs 15 residues. V lost 3 bases and J lost 0, with 9 bases in between. Per the germline V gene, CDR1 is SEHNR and CDR2 is FQNEAQ (reference sequence). The CDR3 protein is CASSFGQNSGNTIYF. CDR3 in DNA: TGTGCCAGCAGCTTCGGACAGAACTCTGGAAACACCATATATTTT.

This clonotype was recorded at least ten times. The gene calls are TRBV24-1 and TRBJ2-2; 8 bases match TRBD1. J lost 4 bases, V lost 9 bases, and 3 bases had no gene match. This CDR3 has 13 amino acids. The germline CDR1 and CDR2 sequences are KGHDR and SFDVKD. In DNA form, the CDR3 reads TGTGCCACCGACAGGGGTGGCACCGGGGAGCTGTTTTTT. Its translation is CATDRGGTGELFF.

The chain uses TRBV14 and TRBJ2-5; D not certain. CDR3 length: 15 residues. The V end was cut by 4 bases, the J end by 1 base, with 13 bases between. Germline CDR1 is SGHDN and CDR2 is FVKESK. The CDR3 sequence: CASSLVDISQETQYF. For the CDR3, the DNA is TGTGCCAGCAGCCTGGTCGACATAAGCCAAGAGACCCAGTACTTC.

This clonotype appeared many times. The V gene is TRBV12-3 or TRBV12-4, the J gene TRBJ1-1, with 9 bases identical to TRBD1. This CDR3 has 14 residues. The trim removed 6 bases at V and 1 base at J, leaving 3 bases unmatched. The CDR3, as DNA: TGTGCCAGCAGCCAGGGACAGGGGAACACTGAAGCTTTCTTT. Translated, it gives CASSQGQGNTEAFF.

This chain connects TRBV5-1 to TRBJ2-5, with 10 bases lining up with TRBD1. This CDR3 spans 15 amino acids. Trimming cost V 4 bases and J 5 bases; bases outside gene matches: 8. Germline CDR1 is SGHRS and CDR2 is YFSETQ. Here the CDR3 reads CASSTPTGGRETQYF. CDR3 coding DNA: TGCGCCAGCAGCACGCCGACAGGGGGCCGGGAGACCCAGTACTTC.

This clonotype was picked up many times. The genes are TRBV4-1 and TRBJ1-6; perhaps TRBD1 as D (6 bases). CDR3 length equals 15 residues. Between the trimmed V and J ends, which lost 1 base and 5 bases, there was a span of 9 bases. Germline V gene lookup returns CDR1 MGHRA and CDR2 YSYEKL. CDR3 DNA: TGCGCCAGCAGCCAAGCATGGACAGATAATTCACCCCTCCACTTT. Translation: CASSQAWTDNSPLHF.

This clonotype was seen only a few times. This chain uses TRBV11-2 with TRBJ2-3; D ambiguous. The germline V gene encodes CDR1 SGHAT and CDR2 FQNNGV. V gave up 1 base and J gave up 6 bases, with 14 bases separating them. The CDR3 is 15 amino acids. CDR3 sequence: CASSLGKQERDTQYF. The CDR3 nucleotides are TGTGCCAGCAGCTTAGGGAAGCAGGAGAGGGATACGCAGTATTTT.

This clonotype appeared a few times. The chain couples TRBV12-3 or TRBV12-4 to TRBJ2-5, with D perhaps matching TRBD2 (6 bases). The CDR3 is made up of 13 amino acids. The V end was cut by 5 bases, the J end by 5 bases, with 12 bases between. Written as DNA, the CDR3 is TGTGCCAGCAGTCACTCTGGGGGGGAGACCCAGTACTTC. It codes for CASSHSGGETQYF.

This clonotype came up many times. This CDR3 is CSARDREGTEAFF. CDR3 coding DNA: TGCAGTGCTAGAGACAGGGAGGGGACTGAAGCTTTCTTT. The chain has TRBV20-1 and TRBJ1-1, with D possibly matching TRBD1 (5 bases). Germline V lookup: CDR1 DFQATT, CDR2 SNEGSKA (reference sequence). V was clipped by 0 bases and J by 5 bases, with 10 bases between them. The CDR3 totals 13 residues.

This sequence joins TRBV18 and TRBJ2-7, with D unclear. Germline V CDR1 and CDR2: KGHSH, LQKENI. V was shortened by 4 bases and J by 4 bases, with 11 bases between the two germline ends. The CDR3 totals 13 residues. The CDR3 bases are TGTGCCAGCTCACAGGGAACCAGTTACGAGCAGTACTTC. This gives the protein CASSQGTSYEQYF. The full variable domain, rest sourced from reference TRBV18 and TRBJ2-7, is NAGVMQNPRHLVRRRGQEARLRCSPMKGHSHVYWYRQLPEEGLKFMVYLQKENIIDESGMPKERFSAEFPKEGPSILRIQQVVRGDSAAYFCASSQGTSYEQYFGPGTRLTVT.

This clonotype was picked up many times. The chain employs TRBV7-3 and TRBJ2-3; TRBD2 matches 10 bases. This CDR3 comprises 15 residues. From germline, CDR1 is SGHTA and CDR2 FQGTGA. Unmatched junction bases numbered 10, after V lost 4 bases and J lost 9 bases. The CDR3 spells CASSSSGSAAVTQYF. Here the CDR3 DNA reads TGTGCCAGCAGCTCTAGCGGGAGTGCCGCCGTAACGCAGTATTTT.

The chain employs TRBV20-1 and TRBJ2-3, with D perhaps matching TRBD1 or TRBD2 (6 bases each). Germline-derived CDR1 and CDR2 are DFQATT and SNEGSKA (reference sequence). The CDR3 has 14 residues. V was clipped by 6 bases and J by 5 bases, with 18 bases between them. The CDR3 DNA sequence: TGCAGTGCCCCAGAGGGGGGCCGGGGAGATACGCAGTATTTT. Translating it yields CSAPEGGRGDTQYF.

This sequence joins TRBV29-1 and TRBJ1-2; D is ambiguous. The V gene's germline CDR1 is SQVTM and CDR2 ANQGSEA. This CDR3 region has 8 residues. The V gene lost 5 bases and the J gene lost 6 bases, with 1 base spanning the gap. The CDR3 coding sequence is TGCAGCGTTAATGGCTACACCTTC. Translating gives CSVNGYTF.

The chain uses TRBV10-1 and TRBJ2-7; TRBD1 or TRBD2 may be the D gene (5 bases each). CDR1 is WNHNN and CDR2 is SYGVQD in the germline V gene (reference sequence). Trimming removed 0 bases at V and 1 base at J, with 7 bases between. The CDR3 totals 14 residues. CDR3 amino acids: CASSESGRSYEQYF. DNA for the CDR3: TGCGCCAGCAGTGAGTCGGGACGGTCCTACGAGCAGTACTTC.